This T cell receptor beta chain was recovered during a study of cytomegalovirus exposure and HLA in healthy donors. 13 Jbeta primers and 60 Vbeta primers were used for the PCR. Measured with immunoSEQ multiplex PCR; TCRdb has only the in-frame clones, and not every one. The table includes some 180,000 clones, about 82% detected once. The ends were cut back, 7 bases at V and 0 bases at J, with 13 bases in the middle. This CDR3 comprises 14 residues. The germline gives CDR1 SGHRS, CDR2 YFSETQ. The TCR sequence derives from a man between 18 and 35 years old in good health and CMV-seronegative. Sequenced material: PBMCs. The chain uses TRBV5-1 and TRBJ1-2; D is perhaps TRBD1 (5 bases). DNA for the CDR3: TGCGCCAGCTCAAACCGGGGGGCTAACTATGGCTACACCTTC. Translating it yields CASSNRGANYGYTF.